This T cell receptor beta chain is drawn from a study of blood T cells in healthy people across ages (dated by TCRdb to the mid-2010s). As for the study more broadly: In model experiments, roughly one uniquely barcoded TCR beta cDNA molecule per two T cells was captured by template switching. To track age-related changes in TCR beta repertoire diversity, the study relied on deep sequencing normalized with unique cDNA molecular identifiers. Four age groups were formed from the donors: young (average 16 years), middle-aged (just under 40), aged (around 62) and long-lived (about 80). Using the same blood draw, the study looked at two additional independent replicas of 1 million unique cDNA reads for two donors, one aged 18 to 30 and the other aged 80 or older. Overall results and qualifications from the work: A strong correlation was found between observed TCR beta diversity and the percentage of naive T cells measured by flow cytometry. Compared with the aged group, the long-lived group had more naive CD4+ T cells, fewer expanded clones and increased TCR diversity, suggesting age selection. Conclusive comparison of naive and antigen-experienced compartments was prevented by the profiling of bulk unsorted PBMCs. Estimates of total diversity from one million sequenced T cells were regarded as lower bounds and underestimates. Because donor CMV infection status was unknown, age-related changes in expanded clonotypes were potentially confounded. Observed TCR beta diversity per million T cells fell roughly linearly with age, and a significant reduction was already apparent by age around 44.

The CDR3 holds 12 amino acids from the cysteine to the phenylalanine. Left in the record is the CDR3 DNA by itself, 36 bases read in frame from the first base. The germline V gene encodes CDR1 SQVTM and CDR2 ANQGSEA. V is pared back by 0 bases and J by 9 bases, with 11 bases lying between the germline termini. Libraries were constructed by 5' RACE. Sequencing relied on an Illumina HiSeq 2500. A second PCR of about 7 to 12 cycles was run with a J-beta primer mix and a sample-barcoded 5' primer. A unique molecular identifier was introduced onto each TCR beta cDNA molecule by a template-switch 5' adaptor carrying 12 random nucleotides. At least 2.5 million CDR3-containing paired-end reads were obtained from each sample. First-strand cDNA was synthesized from all RNA with the Mint cDNA synthesis kit, primed by a TRBC-specific oligonucleotide. Following uracil-DNA glycosylase treatment, all cDNA underwent a first 18-cycle PCR with the universal primers M1SS and BC2_uni_R. Processing in the source paper ran as follows. Each sample was normalized by randomly selecting 1 million high-quality reads, each carrying a distinct molecular identifier. Reads with shared molecular identifiers were discarded instead of being binned into consensus sequences. MiTCR, with a Q25 quality threshold and the strictest error-elimination algorithm, was used for CDR3 identification, clonotype clustering and error correction. A nonparametric unseen species model using Euler transformation provided a lower-bound estimate of total TCR beta diversity. TCRdb reprocessing: public reads trimmed at Q25 with fastp, clones called with MiXCR, in-frame beta chains kept. Here each entry gathers all rows of one CDR3 protein and keeps the most common genes and DNA. These V and J calls derive from TCRdb rather than the authors' analysis. The table for this sample lists about 800,000 distinct CDR3 sequences; 20% to 30% of them were counted only once. The ten most abundant clones make up around 3.6% of the sample.

The 39 donors, aged 6 to 90 years, were systemically healthy Caucasian individuals from Russia. Each donor gave approximately 9.3 milliliters of peripheral blood, collected into EDTA-treated Vacutainer tubes. Ficoll-Paque density-gradient centrifugation was used to isolate PBMCs, with at least 6 million per sample. Trizol reagent was used to extract total RNA from PBMCs, with at least 6 micrograms per sample. For every donor, an aliquot of PBMCs went through flow cytometry to measure the percentages of naive CD45RAhigh/CD27high T cells. Comments on this clonotype: Its antigen target is currently unknown. No much larger clonotype is one base removed from it; base qualities were not supplied.

The same data also contributed to another study, on T cells of mothers and their children. As the second paper documents: The donors were nine systemically healthy Caucasian individuals, made up of three mothers and their six children. cDNA synthesis consumed the entire amount of extracted RNA, loaded at around 1.5 ug RNA in each 15 ul reaction. In the second PCR, the M1S primer introduced both the sample barcodes and 2-4 random nucleotides. More than 9.5 million TCR beta CDR3 reads were obtained from each mother, and about 3 million reads were obtained from each child. Thymic selection shapes the output of TCR recombination in a similar way in related and unrelated pairs, and inherited differences have a minor effect. Normalized repertoire overlap in related mother-child pairs was always slightly higher than in unrelated mother-child pairs, but the difference was never significant. No persistent microchimeric T cell clones were found, with a detection sensitivity of approximately 100 clones per million clonotypes. The study used deep NGS to compare TCR beta repertoires of mothers and children, seeking features distinguishing related mother-child pairs from unrelated individuals. The mean age was roughly 44 +/- 4 years for the mothers and about 10 +/- 4 years for the children. Libraries were sequenced on Illumina HiSeq 2000 with 100+100 nt paired-end reads after adapter ligation with NEBNext reagents. To prevent cross-contamination, the mother and child libraries were prepared one month apart and sequenced in separate runs. For each donor, between about 500,000 and 2,200,000 distinct TCR beta clonotypes were identified. Naive TCR beta clonotypes were estimated from low-frequency clonotypes matched to each donor's FACS-determined naive share, without sorting.

The receptor was isolated from a boy younger than 18 in good health. Sequenced sample: blood. The chain was built from TRBV29-1 and TRBJ1-2; the D gene is possibly TRBD1, with 5 bases matching. In nucleotides, the sequence is TGCAGCGTTGAAGATCTTACAGGTCGCTACACCTTC. It is translated as CSVEDLTGRYTF.